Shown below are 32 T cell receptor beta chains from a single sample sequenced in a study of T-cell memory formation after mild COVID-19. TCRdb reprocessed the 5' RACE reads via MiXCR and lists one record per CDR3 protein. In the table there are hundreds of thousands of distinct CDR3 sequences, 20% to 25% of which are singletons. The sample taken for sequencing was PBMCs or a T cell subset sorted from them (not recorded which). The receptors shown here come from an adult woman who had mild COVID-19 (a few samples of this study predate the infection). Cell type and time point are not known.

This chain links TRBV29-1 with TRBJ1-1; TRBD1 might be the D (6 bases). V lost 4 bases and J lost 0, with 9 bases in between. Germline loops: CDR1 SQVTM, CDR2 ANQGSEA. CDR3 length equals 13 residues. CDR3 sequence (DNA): TGCAGCGTTGCCGGGGGCCTGAACACTGAAGCTTTCTTT. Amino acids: CSVAGGLNTEAFF.

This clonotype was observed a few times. CDR3: CSARDSRLAGGSGANVLTF. For the CDR3, the DNA is TGCAGTGCTAGAGATAGCCGACTAGCGGGAGGCTCTGGGGCCAACGTCCTGACTTTC. The rearrangement joins TRBV20-1 to TRBJ2-6; 13 bases fit TRBD2. V lost 0 bases and J lost 0; bases outside the gene matches: 5. The CDR3 has 19 amino acids. Germline-derived CDR1 and CDR2 are DFQATT and SNEGSKA (reference sequence).

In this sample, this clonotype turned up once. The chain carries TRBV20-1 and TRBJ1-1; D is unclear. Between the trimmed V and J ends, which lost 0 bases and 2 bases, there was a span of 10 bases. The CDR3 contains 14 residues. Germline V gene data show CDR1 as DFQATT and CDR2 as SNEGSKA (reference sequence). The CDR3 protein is CSARDSGGNTEAFF. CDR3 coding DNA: TGCAGTGCTAGAGATTCGGGTGGAAACACTGAAGCTTTCTTT.

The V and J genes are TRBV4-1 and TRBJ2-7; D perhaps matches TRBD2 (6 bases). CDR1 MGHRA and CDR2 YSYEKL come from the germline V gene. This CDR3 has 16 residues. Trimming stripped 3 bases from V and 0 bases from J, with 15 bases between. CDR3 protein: CASSHLKGGRSYEQYF. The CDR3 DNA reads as TGCGCCAGCAGCCATCTAAAGGGAGGACGCTCCTACGAGCAGTACTTC.

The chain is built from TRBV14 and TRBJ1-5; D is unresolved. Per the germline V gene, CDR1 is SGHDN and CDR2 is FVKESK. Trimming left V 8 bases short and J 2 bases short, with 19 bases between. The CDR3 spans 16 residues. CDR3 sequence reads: CASRTEGGGGNQPQHF. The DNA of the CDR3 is TGTGCCAGCCGCACGGAAGGAGGAGGTGGCAATCAGCCCCAGCATTTT.

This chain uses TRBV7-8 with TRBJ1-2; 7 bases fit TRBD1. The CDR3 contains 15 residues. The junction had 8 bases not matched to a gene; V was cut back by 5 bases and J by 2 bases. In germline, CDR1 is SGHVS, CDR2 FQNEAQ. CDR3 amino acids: CASSPFSTGNYGYTF. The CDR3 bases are TGTGCCAGCAGCCCTTTCTCGACAGGGAACTATGGCTACACCTTC.

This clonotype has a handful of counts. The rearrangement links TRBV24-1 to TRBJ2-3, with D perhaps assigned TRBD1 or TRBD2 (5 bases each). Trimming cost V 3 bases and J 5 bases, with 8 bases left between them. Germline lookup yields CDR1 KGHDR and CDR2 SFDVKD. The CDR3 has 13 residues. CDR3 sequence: CATSDRDGDTQYF. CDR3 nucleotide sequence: TGTGCCACCAGTGATCGGGACGGAGATACGCAGTATTTT.

As DNA, the CDR3 is TGTGCCAGCAGCCCCGACAAGTTCTCTGGGGCCAACGTCCTGACTTTC. This encodes CASSPDKFSGANVLTF. This chain connects TRBV7-3 to TRBJ2-6; unclear D gene. CDR3 length: 16 residues. The V gene lost 5 bases and the J gene lost 0 bases, with 11 bases spanning the gap. Germline CDR1 and CDR2: SGHTA and FQGTGA.

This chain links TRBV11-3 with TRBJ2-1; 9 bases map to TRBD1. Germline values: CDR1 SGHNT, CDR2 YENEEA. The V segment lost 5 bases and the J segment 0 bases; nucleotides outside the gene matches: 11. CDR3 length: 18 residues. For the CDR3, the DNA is TGTGCCAGCAGCCCGCCCTCCGGGACAGGGTCCTCCTACAATGAGCAGTTCTTC. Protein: CASSPPSGTGSSYNEQFF. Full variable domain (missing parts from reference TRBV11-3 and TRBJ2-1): EAGVVQSPRYKIIEKKQPVAFWCNPISGHNTLYWYLQNLGQGPELLIRYENEEAVDDSQLPKDRFSAERLKGVDSTLKIQPAELGDSAVYLCASSPPSGTGSSYNEQFFGPGTRLTVL.

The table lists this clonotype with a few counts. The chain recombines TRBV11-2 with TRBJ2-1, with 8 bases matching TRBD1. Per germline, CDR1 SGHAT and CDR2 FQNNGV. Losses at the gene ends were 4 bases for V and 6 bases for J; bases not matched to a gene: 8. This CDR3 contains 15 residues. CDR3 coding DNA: TGTGCCAGCAGCTCCGGGACAGGTCTCTCCAATGAGCAGTTCTTC. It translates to CASSSGTGLSNEQFF.

This chain's CDR3 is CASSLGRTEDGYTF. The CDR3 nucleotides are TGTGCCAGCAGCTTGGGCAGGACAGAGGATGGCTACACCTTC. This chain links TRBV5-5 with TRBJ1-2; a weak D match, TRBD1 (6 bases). The CDR3 is 14 amino acids. The V end lost 0 bases, the J end lost 6 bases, and 12 bases lay between the germline ends. Germline V gives CDR1 SGHKS, CDR2 YYEKEE (reference sequence).

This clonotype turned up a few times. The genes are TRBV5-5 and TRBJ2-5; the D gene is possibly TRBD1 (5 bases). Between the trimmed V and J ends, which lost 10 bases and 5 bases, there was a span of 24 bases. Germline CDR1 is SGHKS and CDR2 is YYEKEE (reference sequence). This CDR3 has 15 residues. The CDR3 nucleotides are TGTGCCTCCCACTGGCAGGGCAGTCCGCAGGAGACCCAGTACTTC. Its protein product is CASHWQGSPQETQYF.

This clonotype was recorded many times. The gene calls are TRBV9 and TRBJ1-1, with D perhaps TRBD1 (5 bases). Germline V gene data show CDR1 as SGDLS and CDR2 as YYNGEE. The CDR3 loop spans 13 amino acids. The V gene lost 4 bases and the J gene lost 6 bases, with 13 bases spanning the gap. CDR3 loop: CASSLLQGAEAFF. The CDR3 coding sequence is TGTGCCAGCAGCCTCCTTCAGGGCGCTGAAGCTTTCTTT.

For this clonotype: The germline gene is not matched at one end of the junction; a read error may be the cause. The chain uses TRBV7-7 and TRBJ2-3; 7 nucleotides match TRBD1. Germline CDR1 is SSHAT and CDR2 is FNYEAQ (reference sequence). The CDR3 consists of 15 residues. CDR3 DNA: TGTGCTAGCAGCCAGGGGGACCTCCCAGCGGATACGCAGTATTTT. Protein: CASSQGDLPADTQYF.

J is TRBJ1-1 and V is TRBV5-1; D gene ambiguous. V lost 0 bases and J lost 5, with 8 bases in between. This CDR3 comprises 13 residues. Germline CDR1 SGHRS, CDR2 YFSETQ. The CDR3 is CASSLAEETEAFF. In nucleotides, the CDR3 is TGCGCCAGCAGCTTGGCCGAAGAAACTGAAGCTTTCTTT.

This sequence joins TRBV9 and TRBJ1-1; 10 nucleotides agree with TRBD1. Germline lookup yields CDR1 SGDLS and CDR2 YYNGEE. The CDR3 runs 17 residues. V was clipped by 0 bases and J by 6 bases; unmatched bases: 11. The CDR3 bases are TGTGCCAGCAGCGTAGGGTGGGGACAGGGGTTGACCGCTGAAGCTTTCTTT. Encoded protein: CASSVGWGQGLTAEAFF.

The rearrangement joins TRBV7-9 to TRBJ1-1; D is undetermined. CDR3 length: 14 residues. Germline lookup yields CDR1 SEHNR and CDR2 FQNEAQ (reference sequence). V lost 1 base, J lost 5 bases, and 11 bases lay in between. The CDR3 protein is CASSLEESETEAFF. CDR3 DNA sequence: TGTGCCAGCAGCTTAGAGGAGTCGGAGACTGAAGCTTTCTTT. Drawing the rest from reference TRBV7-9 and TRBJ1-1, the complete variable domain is DTGVSQNPRHKITKRGQNVTFRCDPISEHNRLYWYRQTLGQGPEFLTYFQNEAQLEKSRLLSDRFSAERPKGSFSTLEIQRTEQGDSAMYLCASSLEESETEAFFGQGTRLTVV.

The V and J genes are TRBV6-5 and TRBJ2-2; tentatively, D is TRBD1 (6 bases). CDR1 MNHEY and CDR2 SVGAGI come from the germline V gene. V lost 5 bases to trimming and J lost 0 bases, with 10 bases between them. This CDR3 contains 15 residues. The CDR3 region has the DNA TGTGCCAGCAGTCAGGGGCTAGCGAACACCGGGGAGCTGTTTTTT. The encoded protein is CASSQGLANTGELFF.

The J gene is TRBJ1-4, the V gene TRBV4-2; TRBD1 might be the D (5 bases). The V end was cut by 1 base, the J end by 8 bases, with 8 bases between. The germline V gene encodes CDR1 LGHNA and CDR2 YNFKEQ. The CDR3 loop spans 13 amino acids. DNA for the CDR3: TGTGCCAGCAGCCAAGCAGGGTTCGAAAAACTGTTTTTT. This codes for CASSQAGFEKLFF.

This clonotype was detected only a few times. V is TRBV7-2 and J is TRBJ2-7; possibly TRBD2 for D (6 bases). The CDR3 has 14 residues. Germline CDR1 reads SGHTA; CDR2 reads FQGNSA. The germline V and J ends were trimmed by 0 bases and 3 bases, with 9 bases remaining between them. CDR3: CASSLAVSGYEQYF. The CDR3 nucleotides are TGTGCCAGCAGCTTAGCAGTTAGCGGCTACGAGCAGTACTTC.

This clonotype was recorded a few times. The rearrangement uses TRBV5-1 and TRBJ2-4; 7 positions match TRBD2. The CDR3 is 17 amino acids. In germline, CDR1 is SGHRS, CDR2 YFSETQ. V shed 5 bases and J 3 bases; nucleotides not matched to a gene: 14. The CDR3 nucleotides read TGCGCCAGCAGTTTGCCCCGGTACGGACTAGACAAAAACATTCAGTACTTC. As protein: CASSLPRYGLDKNIQYF.

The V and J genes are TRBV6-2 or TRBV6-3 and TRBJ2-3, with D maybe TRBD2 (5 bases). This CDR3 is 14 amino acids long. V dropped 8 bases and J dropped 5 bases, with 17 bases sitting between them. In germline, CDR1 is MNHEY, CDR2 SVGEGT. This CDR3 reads CASLQPPRGDTQYF. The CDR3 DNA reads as TGTGCCAGCCTCCAACCACCCCGGGGAGATACGCAGTATTTT.

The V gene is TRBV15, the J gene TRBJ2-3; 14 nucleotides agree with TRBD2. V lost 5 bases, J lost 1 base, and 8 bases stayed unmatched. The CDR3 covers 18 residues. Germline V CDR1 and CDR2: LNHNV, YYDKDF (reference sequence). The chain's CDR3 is CATSETGGLAGGTDTQYF. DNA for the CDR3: TGTGCCACCAGCGAAACAGGGGGACTAGCGGGAGGCACAGATACGCAGTATTTT. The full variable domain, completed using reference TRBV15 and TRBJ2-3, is DAMVIQNPRYQVTQFGKPVTLSCSQTLNHNVMYWYQQKSSQAPKLLFHYYDKDFNNEADTPDNFQSRRPNTSFCFLDIRSPGLGDTAMYLCATSETGGLAGGTDTQYFGPGTRLTVL.

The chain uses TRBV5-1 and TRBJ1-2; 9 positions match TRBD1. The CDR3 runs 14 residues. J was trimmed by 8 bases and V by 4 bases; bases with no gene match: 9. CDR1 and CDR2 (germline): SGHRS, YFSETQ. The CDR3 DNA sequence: TGCGCCAGCAGCGCCCGGGACAGGGTAGACGGCTACACCTTC. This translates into CASSARDRVDGYTF. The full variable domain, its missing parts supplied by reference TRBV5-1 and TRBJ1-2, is KAGVTQTPRYLIKTRGQQVTLSCSPISGHRSVSWYQQTPGQGLQFLFEYFSETQRNKGNFPGRFSGRQFSNSRSEMNVSTLELGDSALYLCASSARDRVDGYTFGSGTRLTVV.

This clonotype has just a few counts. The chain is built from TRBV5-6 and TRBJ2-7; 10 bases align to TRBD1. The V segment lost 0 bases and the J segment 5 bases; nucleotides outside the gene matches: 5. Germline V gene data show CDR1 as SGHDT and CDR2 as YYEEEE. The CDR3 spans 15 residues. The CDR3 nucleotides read TGTGCCAGCAGCTTGGATGCGACAGGGGGCGACGAGCAGTACTTC. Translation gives CASSLDATGGDEQYF.

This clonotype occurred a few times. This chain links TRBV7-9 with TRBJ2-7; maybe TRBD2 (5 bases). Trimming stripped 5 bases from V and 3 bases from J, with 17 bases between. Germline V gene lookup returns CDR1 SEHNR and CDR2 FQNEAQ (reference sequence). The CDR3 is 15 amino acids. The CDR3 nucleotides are TGTGCCAGCAGCCACGCTCCGGACGGAGGCTACGAGCAGTACTTC. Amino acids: CASSHAPDGGYEQYF.

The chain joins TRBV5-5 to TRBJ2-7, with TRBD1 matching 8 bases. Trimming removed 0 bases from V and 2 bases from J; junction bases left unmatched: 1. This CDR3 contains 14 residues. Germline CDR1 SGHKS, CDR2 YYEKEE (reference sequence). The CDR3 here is CASSLGGQAYEQYF. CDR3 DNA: TGTGCCAGCAGCTTGGGGGGACAGGCCTACGAGCAGTACTTC. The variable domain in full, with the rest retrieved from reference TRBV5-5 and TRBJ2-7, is DAGVTQSPTHLIKTRGQQVTLRCSPISGHKSVSWYQQVLGQGPQFIFQYYEKEERGRGNFPDRFSARQFPNYSSELNVNALLLGDSALYLCASSLGGQAYEQYFGPGTRLTVT.

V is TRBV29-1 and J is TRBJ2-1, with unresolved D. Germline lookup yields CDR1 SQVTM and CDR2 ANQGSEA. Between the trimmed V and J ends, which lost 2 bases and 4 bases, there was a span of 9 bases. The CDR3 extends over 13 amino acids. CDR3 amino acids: CSVEKPTYNEQFF. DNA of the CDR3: TGCAGCGTTGAAAAGCCCACATACAATGAGCAGTTCTTC.

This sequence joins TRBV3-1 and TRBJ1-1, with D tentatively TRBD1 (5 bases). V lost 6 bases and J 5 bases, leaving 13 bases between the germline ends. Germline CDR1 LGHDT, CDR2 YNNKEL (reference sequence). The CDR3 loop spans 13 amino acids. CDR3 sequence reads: CASSHDSPTEAFF. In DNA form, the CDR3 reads TGTGCCAGCAGTCACGACAGCCCAACTGAAGCTTTCTTT.

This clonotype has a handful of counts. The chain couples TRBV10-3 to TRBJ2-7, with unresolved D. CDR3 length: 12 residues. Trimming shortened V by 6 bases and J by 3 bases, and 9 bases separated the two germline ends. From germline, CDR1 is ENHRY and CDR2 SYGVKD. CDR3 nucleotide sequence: TGTGCCATCAGCGGACCGAGCTACGAGCAGTACTTC. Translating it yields CAISGPSYEQYF.

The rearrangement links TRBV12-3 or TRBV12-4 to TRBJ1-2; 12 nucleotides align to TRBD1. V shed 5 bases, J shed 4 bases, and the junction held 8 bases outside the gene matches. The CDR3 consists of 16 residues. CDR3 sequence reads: CASSPKRDRGLYGYTF. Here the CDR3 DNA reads TGTGCCAGCAGTCCCAAGCGGGACAGGGGGCTCTATGGCTACACCTTC.

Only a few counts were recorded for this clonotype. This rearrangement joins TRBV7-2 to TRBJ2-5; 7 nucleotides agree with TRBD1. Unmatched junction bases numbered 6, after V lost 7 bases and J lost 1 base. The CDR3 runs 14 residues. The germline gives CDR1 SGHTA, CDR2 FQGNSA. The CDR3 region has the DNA TGTGCCAGCACCCCGGGACAGCTCCAAGAGACCCAGTACTTC. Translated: CASTPGQLQETQYF.